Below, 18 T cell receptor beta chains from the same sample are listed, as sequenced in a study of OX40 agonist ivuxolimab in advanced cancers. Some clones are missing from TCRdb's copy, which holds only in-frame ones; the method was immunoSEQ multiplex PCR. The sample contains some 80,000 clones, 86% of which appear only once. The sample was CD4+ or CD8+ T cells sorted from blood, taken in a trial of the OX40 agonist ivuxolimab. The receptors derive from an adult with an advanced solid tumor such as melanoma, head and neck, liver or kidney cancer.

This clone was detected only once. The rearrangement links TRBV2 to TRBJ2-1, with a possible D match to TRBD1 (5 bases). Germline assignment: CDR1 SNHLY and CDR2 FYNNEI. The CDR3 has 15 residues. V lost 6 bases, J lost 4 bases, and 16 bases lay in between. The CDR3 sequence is CASRVGQSTYNEQFF. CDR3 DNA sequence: TGTGCCAGCAGGGTGGGGCAGTCCACTTACAATGAGCAGTTCTTC.

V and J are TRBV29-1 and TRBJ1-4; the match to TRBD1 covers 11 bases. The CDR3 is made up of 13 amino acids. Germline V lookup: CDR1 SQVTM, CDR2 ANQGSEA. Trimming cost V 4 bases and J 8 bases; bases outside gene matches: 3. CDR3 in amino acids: CSVGGTGGEKLFF. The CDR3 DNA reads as TGCAGCGTTGGGGGGACAGGGGGAGAAAAACTGTTTTTT. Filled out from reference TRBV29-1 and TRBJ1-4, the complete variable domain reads SAVISQKPSRDICQRGTSLTIQCQVDSQVTMMFWYRQQPGQSLTLIATANQGSEATYESGFVIDKFPISRPNLTFSTLTVSNMSPEDSSIYLCSVGGTGGEKLFFGSGTQLSVL.

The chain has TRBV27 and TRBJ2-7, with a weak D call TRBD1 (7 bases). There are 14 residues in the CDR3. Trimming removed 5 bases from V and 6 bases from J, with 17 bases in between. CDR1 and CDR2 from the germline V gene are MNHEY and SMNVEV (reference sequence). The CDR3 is CASSPTPQGGEQYF. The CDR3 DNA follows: TGTGCCAGCAGTCCTACCCCCCAGGGGGGCGAGCAGTACTTC.

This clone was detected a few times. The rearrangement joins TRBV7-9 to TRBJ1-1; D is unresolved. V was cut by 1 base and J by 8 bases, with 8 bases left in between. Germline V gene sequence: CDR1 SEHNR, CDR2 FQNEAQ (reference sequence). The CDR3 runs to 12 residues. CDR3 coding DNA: TGTGCCAGCAGCTTAGTCTCCGGGGAAGCTTTCTTT. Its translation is CASSLVSGEAFF.

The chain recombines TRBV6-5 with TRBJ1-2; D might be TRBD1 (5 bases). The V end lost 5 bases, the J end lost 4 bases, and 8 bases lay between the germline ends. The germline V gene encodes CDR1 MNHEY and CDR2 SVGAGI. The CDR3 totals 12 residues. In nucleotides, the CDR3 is TGTGCCAGCAGTCGCGACAGCTATGGCTACACCTTC. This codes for CASSRDSYGYTF.

CDR3 bases: TGTGCCAGCAGTGAATGGGCGACAGGCGAAGCTTTCTTT. Amino acids: CASSEWATGEAFF. This chain uses TRBV25-1 with TRBJ1-1; perhaps TRBD1 as D (6 bases). The germline gives CDR1 MGHDK, CDR2 SYGVNS. The CDR3 length is 13 residues. Trimming left V 1 base short and J 8 bases short, with 11 bases between.

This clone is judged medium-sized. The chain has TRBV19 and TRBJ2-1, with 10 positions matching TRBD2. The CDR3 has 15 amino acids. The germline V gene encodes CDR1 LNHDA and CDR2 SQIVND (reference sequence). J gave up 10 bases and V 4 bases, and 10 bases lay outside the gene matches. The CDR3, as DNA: TGTGCCAGTAGTAGAGGTTCTAGCGGGGGCGGGGAGCAGTTCTTC. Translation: CASSRGSSGGGEQFF.

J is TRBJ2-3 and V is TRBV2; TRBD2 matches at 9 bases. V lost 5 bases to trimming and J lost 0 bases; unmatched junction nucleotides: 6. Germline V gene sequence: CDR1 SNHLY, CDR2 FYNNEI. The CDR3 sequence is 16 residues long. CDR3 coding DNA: TGTGCCAGCAGTTCTCTAGCGGGGATCAGCACAGATACGCAGTATTTT. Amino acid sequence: CASSSLAGISTDTQYF.

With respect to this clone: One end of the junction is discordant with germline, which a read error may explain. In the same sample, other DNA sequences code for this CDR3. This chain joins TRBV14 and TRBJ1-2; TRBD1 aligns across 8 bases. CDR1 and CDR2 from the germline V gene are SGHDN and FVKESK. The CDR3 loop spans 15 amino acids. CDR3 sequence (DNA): TGCGCCAGCAGCCAGGGACAGGCTACTAACTATGGCTACACCTTC. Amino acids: CASSQGQATNYGYTF.

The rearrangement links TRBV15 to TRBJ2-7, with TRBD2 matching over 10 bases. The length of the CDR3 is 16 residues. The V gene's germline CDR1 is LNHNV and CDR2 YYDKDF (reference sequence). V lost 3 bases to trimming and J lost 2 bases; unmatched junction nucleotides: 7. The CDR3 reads CATSREAGLAPYEQYF. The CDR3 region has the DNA TGTGCCACCAGCAGGGAAGCGGGACTAGCGCCCTACGAGCAGTACTTC. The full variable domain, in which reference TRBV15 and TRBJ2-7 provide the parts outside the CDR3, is DAMVIQNPRYQVTQFGKPVTLSCSQTLNHNVMYWYQQKSSQAPKLLFHYYDKDFNNEADTPDNFQSRRPNTSFCFLDIRSPGLGDTAMYLCATSREAGLAPYEQYFGPGTRLTVT.

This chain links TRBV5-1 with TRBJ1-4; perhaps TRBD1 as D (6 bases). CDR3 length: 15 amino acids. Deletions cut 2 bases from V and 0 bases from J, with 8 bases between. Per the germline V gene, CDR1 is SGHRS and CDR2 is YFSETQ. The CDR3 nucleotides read TGCGCCAGCAGCTTCAGGGGTACAACTAATGAAAAACTGTTTTTT. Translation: CASSFRGTTNEKLFF.

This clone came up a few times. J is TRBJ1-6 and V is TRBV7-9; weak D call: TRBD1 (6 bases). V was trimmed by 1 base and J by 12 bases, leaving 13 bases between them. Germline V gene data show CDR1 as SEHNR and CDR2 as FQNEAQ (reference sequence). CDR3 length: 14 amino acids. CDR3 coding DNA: TGTGCCAGCAGCTTAGGGCAACAGGGTTTACCCCTCCACTTT. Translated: CASSLGQQGLPLHF.

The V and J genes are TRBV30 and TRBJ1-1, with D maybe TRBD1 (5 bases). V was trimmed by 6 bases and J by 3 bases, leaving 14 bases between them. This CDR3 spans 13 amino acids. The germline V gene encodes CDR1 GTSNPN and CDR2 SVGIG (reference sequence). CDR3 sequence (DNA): TGTGCCTGCCAAAGAAGGGGATACACTGAAGCTTTCTTT. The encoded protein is CACQRRGYTEAFF.

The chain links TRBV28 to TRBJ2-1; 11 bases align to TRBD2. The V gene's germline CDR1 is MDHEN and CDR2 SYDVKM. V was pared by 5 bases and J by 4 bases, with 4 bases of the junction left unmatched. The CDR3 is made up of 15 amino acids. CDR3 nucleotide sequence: TGTGCCAGCAGTGTAGCGGGGGGGACGTACAATGAGCAGTTCTTC. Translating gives CASSVAGGTYNEQFF.

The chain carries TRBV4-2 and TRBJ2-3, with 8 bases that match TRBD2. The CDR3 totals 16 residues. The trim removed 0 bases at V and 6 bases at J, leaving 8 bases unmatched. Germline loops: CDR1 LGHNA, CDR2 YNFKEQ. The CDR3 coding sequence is TGTGCCAGCAGCCAAGACCCTATGAGCGGGAGTGATACGCAGTATTTT. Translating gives CASSQDPMSGSDTQYF.

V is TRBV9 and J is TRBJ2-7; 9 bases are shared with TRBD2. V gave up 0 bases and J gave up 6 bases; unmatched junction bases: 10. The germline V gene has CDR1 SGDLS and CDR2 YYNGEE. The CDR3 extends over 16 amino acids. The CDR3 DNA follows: TGTGCCAGCAGCGTAGGTAGCGGGAGCTTGTGGCTCGAGCAGTACTTC. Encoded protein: CASSVGSGSLWLEQYF.

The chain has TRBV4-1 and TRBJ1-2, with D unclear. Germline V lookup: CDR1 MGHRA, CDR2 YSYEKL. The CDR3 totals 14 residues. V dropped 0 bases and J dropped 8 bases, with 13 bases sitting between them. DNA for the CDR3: TGCGCCAGCAGCCAAGAGGTCAGAATTTCCGGCTACACCTTC. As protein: CASSQEVRISGYTF.

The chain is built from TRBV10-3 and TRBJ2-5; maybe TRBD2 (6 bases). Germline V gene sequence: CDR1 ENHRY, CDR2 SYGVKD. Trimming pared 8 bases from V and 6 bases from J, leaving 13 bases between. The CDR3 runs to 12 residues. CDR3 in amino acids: CAIVTGGKTQYF. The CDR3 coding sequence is TGTGCCATCGTAACGGGCGGGAAGACCCAGTACTTC.